Sequencing of this T cell receptor beta chain was carried out in a study of blood T cell repertoires in COVID-19. Study as a whole: Italy, Spain and the United States were the sources of the convalescent and acute COVID-19 samples.

Sequenced by immunoSEQ multiplex PCR; TCRdb stores in-frame clones only, minus some. The sample holds about 140,000 clones, around nine tenths seen once. Germline values: CDR1 MNHEY, CDR2 SMNVEV (reference sequence). Losses at the gene ends were 5 bases for V and 2 bases for J; bases not matched to a gene: 5. The CDR3 is 15 residues long. This clone appeared a single time. This rearrangement joins TRBV27 to TRBJ1-4; 7 bases agree with TRBD1. The sequencing input was peripheral blood. This receptor was obtained from a human donor in a cohort sampled during active COVID-19. The CDR3 DNA sequence: TGTGCCAGCAGTCCCGTACAGGGGACTAATGAAAAACTGTTTTTT. It is translated as CASSPVQGTNEKLFF.